This record covers a single T cell receptor beta chain. Only a few counts were recorded for this clonotype. It has no known antigen specificity. Per-base quality was not reported, and no clone a single base away is much larger than it. The sequencer listed for this sample is Illumina HiSeq 2500. Quantitative 5'-RACE with molecular barcodes was the method used to prepare the TCR beta libraries. Concerning the study's data processing: A new computational method, built on a probabilistic model of VDJ rearrangement, was used to identify disease-linked TCR variants. TCRdb reprocessing: public reads trimmed at Q25 with fastp, clones called with MiXCR, in-frame beta chains kept. Each CDR3 protein appears once, grouped with its most common genes and DNA. The authors' filters were not applied to this entry. A total of roughly 700,000 distinct CDR3 sequences appear in this sample, around 20% of them only once. The ten top clones hold under 20% of the sample.

The entry originates in a study of CD8 T cells in ankylosing spondylitis (dated by TCRdb to 2016 to 2017). Broadly, across the study: The study profiled T cell receptor beta repertoires in healthy donors and ankylosing spondylitis patients to find disease-linked TCR variants. Peripheral blood was sampled, and synovial fluid was also collected from ankylosing spondylitis patients. The full study cohort was made up of about 25 ankylosing spondylitis patients and some 100 healthy donors.

The germline V gene gives CDR1 as MGHRA and CDR2 as YSYEKL. V and J are truncated by 1 base and 0 bases respectively, leaving an intervening sequence of 12 bases. There are 17 amino acids in the CDR3, from cysteine to phenylalanine inclusive. CDR3 DNA only is kept here, 51 bases in frame from base 1. Overall study outcomes, separate from this receptor: The disease-linked clones showed a CD8+ phenotype and occurred at relatively low frequencies in peripheral blood. Significant enrichment of the disease-linked clones was reported in matched synovial fluid samples from ankylosing spondylitis patients. Some of the motif variants had been reported before in the synovial fluid and blood of reactive arthritis patients, a finding that suggests common disease-initiation mechanisms. A TCR beta motif of 8 or 9 highly homologous amino acid variants appeared characteristic of blood from ankylosing spondylitis patients.

The receptor chain draws on TRBV4-1 and TRBJ2-2, with no confidently assigned D gene. This TCR was recovered from a male donor with ankylosing spondylitis. Sequencing was done on a sample of blood, either unsorted or a sorted T cell fraction (not recorded which). The DNA sequence is TGCGCCAGCAGCCAAGTTCTTGTGGGATCGAACACCGGGGAGCTGTTTTTT. This sequence encodes CASSQVLVGSNTGELFF.